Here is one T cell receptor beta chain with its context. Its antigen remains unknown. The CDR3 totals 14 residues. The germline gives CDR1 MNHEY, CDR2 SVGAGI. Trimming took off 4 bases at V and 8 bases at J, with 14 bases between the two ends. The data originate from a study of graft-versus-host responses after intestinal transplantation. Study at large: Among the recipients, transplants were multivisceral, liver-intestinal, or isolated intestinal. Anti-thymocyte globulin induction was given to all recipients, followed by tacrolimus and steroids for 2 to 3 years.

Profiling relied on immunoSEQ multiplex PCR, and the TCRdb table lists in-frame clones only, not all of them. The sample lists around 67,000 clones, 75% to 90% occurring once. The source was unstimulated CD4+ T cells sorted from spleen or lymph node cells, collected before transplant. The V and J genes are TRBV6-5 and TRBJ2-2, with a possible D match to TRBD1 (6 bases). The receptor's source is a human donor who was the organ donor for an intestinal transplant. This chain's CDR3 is CASSSGLGAGELFF. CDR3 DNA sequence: TGTGCCAGCAGTTCGGGTTTGGGGGCTGGGGAGCTGTTTTTT.